This is a list of T cell receptor beta chains from one sample in a study of T cell responses to AZD1222 COVID-19 vaccine. Profiling relied on immunoSEQ multiplex PCR, and the TCRdb table lists in-frame clones only, not all of them. The sample contains approximately 70,000 clones, more than 70% of which appear only once. Sample: peripheral blood, taken 28 days after the second dose of the MenACWY control vaccine. Receptors originate from an adult who received the MenACWY meningococcal vaccine as a control. Both conserved end residues are part of each CDR3. The D gene is left open where the match is weak. Size is omitted from some rows. Given values are once, few, many or a class for expanded clones.

j_gene: TRBJ1-1; abundance: -; d_gene: -; v_gene: TRBV28; CDR3aa: CASSPYRGVEAFF; CDR3nt: TGTGCCAGCAGTCCCTATCGGGGGGTTGAAGCTTTCTTT
j_gene: TRBJ1-1; abundance: -; d_gene: -; v_gene: TRBV20-1; CDR3aa: CSASRARTEAFF; CDR3nt: TGCAGTGCTAGTAGGGCTCGCACTGAAGCTTTCTTT
j_gene: TRBJ1-5; abundance: -; d_gene: -; v_gene: TRBV2; CDR3aa: CASSGRGNSQPQHF; CDR3nt: TGTGCCAGCAGTGGACGGGGGAATAGTCAGCCCCAGCATTTT
j_gene: TRBJ1-1; abundance: -; d_gene: -; v_gene: TRBV6-5; CDR3aa: CASRPGNTEAFF; CDR3nt: TGTGCCAGCAGGCCAGGGAACACTGAAGCTTTCTTT
j_gene: TRBJ1-1; abundance: -; d_gene: -; v_gene: TRBV6-1; CDR3aa: CASSEVGDEAFF; CDR3nt: TGTGCCAGCAGTGAAGTAGGGGATGAAGCTTTCTTT
j_gene: TRBJ2-5; abundance: few; d_gene: -; v_gene: TRBV2; CDR3aa: CASSVSLPGNQETQYF; CDR3nt: TGTGCCAGCAGTGTATCGTTGCCGGGAAACCAAGAGACCCAGTACTTC
j_gene: TRBJ1-2; abundance: -; d_gene: TRBD1; v_gene: TRBV30; CDR3aa: CAWSGLTGDGYTF; CDR3nt: TGTGCCTGGAGTGGCCTAACAGGGGATGGCTACACCTTC
j_gene: TRBJ1-1; abundance: -; d_gene: TRBD1; v_gene: TRBV10-3; CDR3aa: CATQGGTTEAFF; CDR3nt: TGTGCCACTCAGGGGGGGACCACTGAAGCTTTCTTT
j_gene: TRBJ2-7; abundance: -; d_gene: -; v_gene: TRBV2; CDR3aa: CASSGGRSSYEQYF; CDR3nt: TGTGCCAGCAGTGGAGGACGGAGCTCCTACGAGCAGTACTTC
j_gene: TRBJ1-5; abundance: -; d_gene: -; v_gene: TRBV6-5; CDR3aa: CASKRGNSNQPQHF; CDR3nt: TGTGCCAGCAAGAGAGGGAATAGCAATCAGCCCCAGCATTTT
j_gene: TRBJ2-2; abundance: once; d_gene: TRBD1; v_gene: TRBV9; CDR3aa: CASSGDRVQGELFF; CDR3nt: TGTGCCAGCAGCGGGGACAGAGTCCAGGGGGAGCTGTTTTTT
j_gene: TRBJ1-5; abundance: -; d_gene: -; v_gene: TRBV7-2; CDR3aa: CASSLGRGNQPQHF; CDR3nt: TGTGCCAGCAGCTTAGGGAGGGGCAATCAGCCCCAGCATTTT